This T cell receptor beta chain emerged from a study of cytomegalovirus exposure and HLA in healthy donors. Overall study context: In an early release, HLA-typed donors contributed some 88 million unique TCR sequences.

Germline V gene data show CDR1 as SGDLS and CDR2 as YYNGEE. The CDR3 spans 15 residues. V dropped 4 bases and J dropped 0 bases, with 12 bases sitting between them. In the PCR, 60 Vbeta and 13 Jbeta primers were used. Sequenced by immunoSEQ multiplex PCR; TCRdb stores in-frame clones only, minus some. This table holds about 130,000 clones, 74% found once. This receptor was taken from a woman in her fifties or sixties in good health and CMV-seropositive. V and J are TRBV9 and TRBJ2-3; TRBD2 might be the D (5 bases). The sequenced sample was PBMCs. CDR3 region: CASSSAGTSTDTQYF. In DNA form, the CDR3 reads TGTGCCAGCAGCTCGGCGGGTACTAGCACAGATACGCAGTATTTT.